The 30 T cell receptor beta chains below were found in one sample sequenced in a study of T cells after yellow fever vaccination. MiXCR was run by TCRdb on the 5' RACE reads, yielding one entry per CDR3 protein. In the table there are 150,000 to 200,000 distinct CDR3 sequences, approximately 9.7% of which are singletons. Source: CD8+ T cells sorted from PBMCs, taken 45 days after the yellow fever booster vaccination. The receptor set was obtained from a man younger than 35 who received the YFV17D yellow fever vaccine.

The J gene is TRBJ2-7, the V gene TRBV6-2 or TRBV6-3, with D perhaps TRBD1 (6 bases). CDR3 size: 14 residues. Trimming stripped 6 bases from V and 2 bases from J, with 14 bases between. Germline V CDR1 and CDR2: MNHEY, SVGEGT. CDR3 coding DNA: TGTGCCAGCAGCCTCGCAGGGGAGACCTACGAGCAGTACTTC. Translation: CASSLAGETYEQYF.

This clonotype has only a few counts. This chain uses TRBV4-3 with TRBJ2-7; D is uncertain. The CDR3 has 14 amino acids. V shed 1 base and J shed 2 bases, with 9 bases lying between them. Germline values: CDR1 LGHNA, CDR2 YSLEER. CDR3 coding DNA: TGCGCCAGCAGCCAAGGGGTCACGACCTACGAGCAGTACTTC. Encoded protein: CASSQGVTTYEQYF.

The chain links TRBV2 to TRBJ1-2, with 7 positions matching TRBD1. The ends lost 7 bases at V and 4 bases at J; junction bases unmatched: 6. CDR3 length: 13 residues. Germline CDR1 reads SNHLY; CDR2 reads FYNNEI. For the CDR3, the DNA is TGTGCCAGCACCGAGGGACAGCTCTATGGCTACACCTTC. It yields the protein CASTEGQLYGYTF.

This clonotype was recorded a few times. The V call is TRBV9, the J call TRBJ2-7, with D unresolved. Germline CDR1 reads SGDLS; CDR2 reads YYNGEE. Trimming pared 2 bases from V and 2 bases from J, leaving 11 bases between. The CDR3 is 14 amino acids. The CDR3 spells CASSVTDLAYEQYF. CDR3 nucleotide sequence: TGTGCCAGCAGCGTGACCGATCTAGCCTACGAGCAGTACTTC. Together with reference TRBV9 and TRBJ2-7, the CDR3 gives the full variable domain: DSGVTQTPKHLITATGQRVTLRCSPRSGDLSVYWYQQSLDQGLQFLIQYYNGEERAKGNILERFSAQQFPDLHSELNLSSLELGDSALYFCASSVTDLAYEQYFGPGTRLTVT.

This clonotype has a handful of counts. V is TRBV10-3 and J is TRBJ2-7; either TRBD1 or TRBD2 may supply D (6 bases each). Per germline, CDR1 ENHRY and CDR2 SYGVKD. This CDR3 has 15 residues. V was trimmed by 6 bases and J by 6 bases, leaving 21 bases between them. The CDR3, as DNA: TGTGCCATCAGACCTAGCCGGGGGCCCCTTGGCGAGCAGTACTTC. Its translation is CAIRPSRGPLGEQYF.

This clonotype was detected ten times or more. This chain links TRBV6-1 with TRBJ2-6; no reliable D call. The germline V gene encodes CDR1 MNHNS and CDR2 SASEGT. With 2 bases removed from V and 4 bases from J, the gap between germline ends came to 6 bases. This CDR3 has 14 residues. The CDR3 sequence is CASSELRGANVLTF. The CDR3, as DNA: TGTGCCAGCAGTGAATTACGGGGGGCCAACGTCCTGACTTTC.

Regarding this clonotype: At one of its ends the junction is not consistent with the germline gene, which may arise from a read error. V and J are TRBV15 and TRBJ2-3; 11 bases are shared with TRBD1. The CDR3 totals 16 residues. Per germline, CDR1 LNHNV and CDR2 YYDKDF (reference sequence). The CDR3 region has the DNA TGTGCCACCAGCAGAGAGAGAGGACAGGGGGCAGATACGCAGTGTTTT. This encodes CATSRERGQGADTQCF.

A few counts support this clonotype. The chain links TRBV19 to TRBJ2-1; D might be TRBD2 (6 bases). The germline CDR1 and CDR2 sequences are LNHDA and SQIVND (reference sequence). The CDR3 covers 15 residues. The V gene lost 6 bases and the J gene lost 0 bases, with 12 bases spanning the gap. The CDR3 spells CASRSSDSSYNEQFF. CDR3 DNA: TGTGCCAGTAGGTCTAGCGATAGCTCCTACAATGAGCAGTTCTTC.

This clonotype was picked up a small number of times. The chain employs TRBV6-5 and TRBJ2-3, with no clear D. Germline V CDR1 and CDR2: MNHEY, SVGAGI. The CDR3 is made up of 13 amino acids. V gave up 0 bases and J gave up 4 bases, with 5 bases separating them. The CDR3 region has the DNA TGTGCCAGCAGTTACTCTCCGCCAGATACGCAGTATTTT. Translation gives CASSYSPPDTQYF.

This clonotype was counted at least ten times. This chain links TRBV23-1 with TRBJ2-2; TRBD1 matches at 8 bases. TRBV23-1 is designated an ORF whose function remains uncertain. CDR3 size: 16 residues. The ends lost 6 bases at V and 4 bases at J; junction bases unmatched: 10. The CDR3 sequence is CASSRERTGSTGELFF. The CDR3 DNA is TGCGCCAGCAGCCGAGAAAGGACAGGGAGCACCGGGGAGCTGTTTTTT.

The chain has TRBV7-8 and TRBJ2-1, with unresolved D. The CDR3 loop spans 14 amino acids. Germline V gives CDR1 SGHVS, CDR2 FQNEAQ. The germline V and J ends were trimmed by 3 bases and 6 bases, with 12 bases remaining between them. CDR3 sequence: CASSLRGVGNEQFF. Here the CDR3 DNA reads TGTGCCAGCAGCTTGCGAGGAGTCGGCAATGAGCAGTTCTTC.

This clonotype turned up a few times. V and J are TRBV4-1 and TRBJ2-1; TRBD2 is a possible D gene (7 bases). This CDR3 spans 15 amino acids. V was cut by 0 bases and J by 9 bases, with 15 bases left in between. Looked up from germline, CDR1 is MGHRA and CDR2 is YSYEKL. The DNA of the CDR3 is TGCGCCAGCAGCCAAGATGGGAGAGGGGGGGGTGAGCAGTTCTTC. This encodes CASSQDGRGGGEQFF.

The rearrangement joins TRBV6-2 or TRBV6-3 to TRBJ2-5; 14 bases are shared with TRBD2. CDR1 is MNHEY, CDR2 SVGEGT, per germline. J lost 0 bases, V lost 5 bases, and 5 bases had no gene match. This CDR3 is built from 17 residues. The CDR3 DNA sequence: TGTGCCAGCAGTCTCGGGACTAGCGGGGGATACCAAGAGACCCAGTACTTC. Protein: CASSLGTSGGYQETQYF.

This chain uses TRBV7-2 with TRBJ2-1; 9 bases are a match to TRBD1. Germline V gene data show CDR1 as SGHTA and CDR2 as FQGNSA. With 3 bases clipped from V and 10 bases from J, the junction kept 22 bases outside the gene matches. The CDR3 sequence is 19 residues long. The CDR3 loop reads CASSFRTGVLGIKAREQFF. The CDR3 nucleotides read TGTGCCAGCAGCTTTAGGACAGGGGTCCTAGGTATCAAAGCGAGGGAGCAGTTCTTC.

V and J are TRBV5-1 and TRBJ1-1; 11 nucleotides agree with TRBD1. The CDR3 extends over 18 amino acids. With V trimmed by 2 bases and J by 0 bases, 9 bases remained unmatched. CDR1 and CDR2 from the germline V gene are SGHRS and YFSETQ. Here the CDR3 reads CASSFLSGQGAMNTEAFF. CDR3 nucleotides: TGCGCCAGCAGCTTTCTTTCTGGACAGGGGGCGATGAACACTGAAGCTTTCTTT. The full variable domain, completed using reference TRBV5-1 and TRBJ1-1, is KAGVTQTPRYLIKTRGQQVTLSCSPISGHRSVSWYQQTPGQGLQFLFEYFSETQRNKGNFPGRFSGRQFSNSRSEMNVSTLELGDSALYLCASSFLSGQGAMNTEAFFGQGTRLTVV.

The table lists this clonotype with many counts. V gene TRBV6-4 combines with J gene TRBJ2-3, with TRBD2 matching over 11 bases. Trimming at V came to 3 bases and at J to 5 bases, leaving 4 bases not matched to a gene. The CDR3 runs 15 residues. CDR1 and CDR2 (germline): MRHNA, SNTAGT. CDR3 nucleotides: TGTGCCAGCAGTGAGACTAGCGGGGACGAAGATACGCAGTATTTT. This codes for CASSETSGDEDTQYF.

The chain recombines TRBV4-3 with TRBJ1-1; 8 bases fit TRBD1. V gave up 4 bases and J gave up 4 bases; unmatched junction bases: 5. CDR1 and CDR2 (germline): LGHNA, YSLEER. The CDR3 consists of 14 residues. Written as DNA, the CDR3 is TGCGCCAGCAGCCCTTACAGGGGGACCACTGAAGCTTTCTTT. This gives the protein CASSPYRGTTEAFF.

This chain joins TRBV5-1 and TRBJ1-1; D gene uncertain. With 0 bases removed from V and 3 bases from J, the gap between germline ends came to 6 bases. Per the germline V gene, CDR1 is SGHRS and CDR2 is YFSETQ. CDR3 length equals 13 residues. The CDR3 region has the DNA TGCGCCAGCAGCTTGGCTAGGGACACTGAAGCTTTCTTT. Residues: CASSLARDTEAFF. The whole variable domain, filled in from reference TRBV5-1 and TRBJ1-1, reads KAGVTQTPRYLIKTRGQQVTLSCSPISGHRSVSWYQQTPGQGLQFLFEYFSETQRNKGNFPGRFSGRQFSNSRSEMNVSTLELGDSALYLCASSLARDTEAFFGQGTRLTVV.

This clonotype turned up a few times. The genes are TRBV7-3 and TRBJ2-1, with 10 bases lining up with TRBD2. This CDR3 spans 15 amino acids. Per the germline V gene, CDR1 is SGHTA and CDR2 is FQGTGA. V shed 2 bases and J 6 bases; nucleotides not matched to a gene: 4. The CDR3 spells CASSLLAGALNEQFF. For the CDR3, the DNA is TGTGCCAGCAGCTTACTAGCGGGGGCGCTCAATGAGCAGTTCTTC.

The chain combines TRBV30 with TRBJ2-7, with a tentative D call TRBD2 (5 bases). Germline V CDR1 and CDR2: GTSNPN, SVGIG (reference sequence). The CDR3 is 15 residues long. The V gene lost 3 bases and the J gene lost 0 bases, with 15 bases spanning the gap. The CDR3 region has the DNA TGTGCCTGGAGCCTAGCCGAGTTAATCTCCTACGAGCAGTACTTC. This encodes CAWSLAELISYEQYF.

This chain joins TRBV20-1 and TRBJ1-1, with 8 bases fitting TRBD1. CDR1 is DFQATT and CDR2 is SNEGSKA in the germline V gene (reference sequence). The V and J ends lost 5 bases and 1 base, in that order; junction bases with no gene match: 6. The CDR3 totals 14 residues. The CDR3, as DNA: TGCAGTGCTGGTCAGGGGGCTTGGAACACTGAAGCTTTCTTT. This encodes CSAGQGAWNTEAFF.

The chain joins TRBV7-2 to TRBJ2-1; 8 nucleotides agree with TRBD1. This CDR3 is built from 14 residues. The germline CDR1 and CDR2 sequences are SGHTA and FQGNSA. V was clipped by 5 bases and J by 8 bases; unmatched bases: 8. The CDR3 is CASSLLSGGDEQFF. CDR3 nucleotides: TGTGCCAGCAGCCTATTATCAGGGGGCGATGAGCAGTTCTTC.

The chain employs TRBV29-1 and TRBJ2-5; TRBD2 might be the D (5 bases). The V end lost 6 bases, the J end lost 4 bases, and 9 bases lay between the germline ends. The length of the CDR3 is 11 residues. The V gene's germline CDR1 is SQVTM and CDR2 ANQGSEA. CDR3 amino acids: CSVDYSETQYF. In DNA form, the CDR3 reads TGCAGCGTCGACTATTCAGAGACCCAGTACTTC.

This clonotype was picked up many times. The chain links TRBV5-5 to TRBJ2-7, with 7 bases matching TRBD1. The CDR3 has 16 residues. Germline V gene lookup returns CDR1 SGHKS and CDR2 YYEKEE (reference sequence). V dropped 4 bases and J dropped 1; count of bases not matched to a gene: 11. DNA for the CDR3: TGTGCCAGCAGCCCCAGCTACCGGGACAGTTCCTACGAGCAGTACGTC. Translating it yields CASSPSYRDSSYEQYV.

The CDR3 sequence is CASSLAVGIHQETQYF. DNA of the CDR3: TGTGCCAGCAGCTTAGCGGTGGGGATTCACCAAGAGACCCAGTACTTC. This chain joins TRBV7-9 and TRBJ2-5; D gene unclear. CDR3 length: 16 amino acids. CDR1 and CDR2 from the germline V gene are SEHNR and FQNEAQ (reference sequence). Trimming left V 0 bases short and J 0 bases short, with 11 bases between.

The gene calls are TRBV7-6 and TRBJ2-1; 12 nucleotides agree with TRBD2. The germline V gene encodes CDR1 SGHVS and CDR2 FNYEAQ. V lost 5 bases and J lost 4; bases outside the gene matches: 18. The CDR3 loop spans 20 amino acids. Here the CDR3 reads CASSRTRLAGAQHTYNEQFF. The CDR3 nucleotides read TGTGCCAGCAGCCGCACAAGACTAGCGGGGGCCCAACATACTTACAATGAGCAGTTCTTC.

This clonotype appeared a few times. The chain combines TRBV27 with TRBJ1-1; D gene unclear. The CDR3 covers 13 residues. Trimming took 0 bases from V and 8 from J, leaving 10 bases between them. The germline V gene has CDR1 MNHEY and CDR2 SMNVEV (reference sequence). The CDR3, as DNA: TGTGCCAGCAGTTTATCGTCTGAAGCAGAAGCTTTCTTT. Amino acid sequence: CASSLSSEAEAFF.

The DNA for the CDR3 is TGTGCCAGCAGCTTAGGGACTGGGGCGACCCGGCTAGCCAAAAACATTCAGTACTTC. It encodes CASSLGTGATRLAKNIQYF. This sequence joins TRBV11-2 and TRBJ2-4; D may match TRBD1 or TRBD2 (5 bases each). Per germline, CDR1 SGHAT and CDR2 FQNNGV. The length of the CDR3 is 19 residues. Trimming took off 1 base at V and 0 bases at J, with 19 bases between the two ends.

This clonotype turned up a few times. The chain employs TRBV20-1 and TRBJ2-7; D might be TRBD2 (5 bases). The CDR3 sequence is 15 residues long. Germline CDR1 DFQATT, CDR2 SNEGSKA (reference sequence). V was cut by 2 bases and J by 0 bases, with 14 bases left in between. The CDR3 protein is CSARPGLLSSYEQYF. In DNA form, the CDR3 reads TGCAGTGCTAGACCCGGACTGTTGAGCTCCTACGAGCAGTACTTC.

The sample holds a few counts of this clonotype. The chain uses TRBV4-2 and TRBJ1-6, with TRBD1 identical over 7 bases. Germline trimming cut 4 bases from V and 8 bases from J; bases unmatched to any gene: 5. The CDR3 consists of 14 residues. The germline CDR1 and CDR2 sequences are LGHNA and YNFKEQ. CDR3 in DNA: TGTGCCAGCAGCCCGGACAGGAGCTATTCACCCCTCCACTTT. Amino acid sequence: CASSPDRSYSPLHF.